The entry below gives a single TCR beta chain sequence along with its context. Its antigen is currently unknown. TCRdb's table, derived via immunoSEQ multiplex PCR, lists solely in-frame clones and lacks some. The sample gives approximately 150,000 clones, 80% to 85% of which show up once; about 9.4% is in the top ten. The CDR3 length is 13 residues. Trimming pared 4 bases from V and 6 bases from J, leaving 12 bases between. Germline values: CDR1 SGHTA, CDR2 FQGTGA. The record originates from a study of cytomegalovirus exposure and HLA in healthy donors. Study details: The platform used for the roughly 110 validation repertoires matched that of the 600 to 800 first-cohort repertoires, a later analysis reported. Study-level results: Overall, around 150 TCR beta chains were annotated as cytomegalovirus-associated.

Material: PBMCs. This TCR came from a man aged 25-45 years in good health and CMV-seropositive. V usage is TRBV7-3 and J usage is TRBJ1-2; a possible D gene is TRBD1 (5 bases). CDR3 in amino acids: CASSSTTGDGYTF. In DNA, the CDR3 is TGTGCCAGCAGCTCCACCACGGGGGATGGCTACACCTTC.